One sample yielded the 6 T cell receptor beta chains listed below, sequenced in a study of T cells in women clearing cervical HPV infection. Method: immunoSEQ multiplex PCR; TCRdb's copy keeps in-frame clones and lacks some. This sample contains 30,000 to 45,000 clones. The sample taken for sequencing was blood buffy coat. These receptors were collected from a woman aged 18 to 75 with a cervical HPV16 infection that either progressed to CIN3+ or cleared (not recorded which).

As to this clone: The read falls 3 residues short of the CDR3 end, and the missing part is taken from the germline J gene. The chain is built from TRBV13 and TRBJ1-5; TRBD1 matches at 10 bases. Trimming cost V 5 bases and J 4 bases; bases outside gene matches: 8. Germline V gene sequence: CDR1 PRHDT, CDR2 FYEKMQ (reference sequence). The CDR3 is 16 amino acids. The CDR3 sequence is CASSPKGQGLNQPQHF. CDR3 bases read: TGTGCCAGCAGCCCGAAGGGACAGGGGTTAAATCAGCCC.

Note on this clone: The read is 3 residues too short to cover the CDR3 end, so that end is filled in from the germline J gene. The V gene is TRBV18, the J gene TRBJ2-3; D possibly corresponds to TRBD1 (6 bases). The germline gives CDR1 KGHSH, CDR2 LQKENI. This CDR3 has 14 residues. CDR3 DNA (partial): TGTGCCAGCTCACCCAGGGGTTTGGGCGAGACG. It specifies CASSPRGLGET. The entire CDR3 sequence reads CASSPRGLGETQYF.

Turning to this clone: With the read ending 3 residues before the CDR3 end, the germline J gene is used to fill in that end. V usage is TRBV30 and J usage is TRBJ1-4; D is uncertain. Between the trimmed V and J ends, which lost 4 bases and 7 bases, there was a span of 16 bases. CDR1 is GTSNPN and CDR2 is SVGIG in the germline V gene (reference sequence). This CDR3 has 14 amino acids. The sequenced CDR3 bases are TGTGCCTGGAATCTCGGCGGCATGATTGAAAAA. It translates to CAWNLGGMIEK. Given in full, the CDR3 is CAWNLGGMIEKLFF.

In regard to this clone: The read ends 3 residues before the CDR3 terminus; that terminus is restored from the germline J gene. V gene TRBV5-1 combines with J gene TRBJ2-7; 8 bases line up with TRBD1. Germline values: CDR1 SGHRS, CDR2 YFSETQ. This CDR3 is 14 amino acids long. After removal of 0 bases from V and 2 bases from J, the junction contained 1 base not matched to a gene. CDR3 residues: CASSLGQGPYEQYF. The covered CDR3 bases are TGCGCCAGCAGCTTGGGACAGGGGCCCTACGAG. The whole variable domain, filled in from reference TRBV5-1 and TRBJ2-7, reads KAGVTQTPRYLIKTRGQQVTLSCSPISGHRSVSWYQQTPGQGLQFLFEYFSETQRNKGNFPGRFSGRQFSNSRSEMNVSTLELGDSALYLCASSLGQGPYEQYFGPGTRLTVT.

About this clone: The CDR3 extends 3 residues past the end of the read, so its final part is completed from the germline J gene. The V gene is TRBV29-1, the J gene TRBJ1-1; D is perhaps TRBD1 (6 bases). Trimming took 7 bases from V and 5 from J, leaving 20 bases between them. CDR3 length equals 14 residues. Germline assignment: CDR1 SQVTM and CDR2 ANQGSEA. CDR3 sequence reads: CSARLGGAFTEAFF. CDR3 DNA (partial): TGCAGCGCCCGCCTGGGGGGGGCGTTTACTGAA.

Turning to this clone: The read terminates 3 residues ahead of where the CDR3 ends, so the germline J gene completes it. The J gene is TRBJ2-1, the V gene TRBV6-2 or TRBV6-3; tentatively, D is TRBD2 (5 bases). The V gene's germline CDR1 is MNHEY and CDR2 SVGEGT. There are 13 residues in the CDR3. Between the trimmed V and J ends, which lost 7 bases and 3 bases, there was a span of 10 bases. CDR3 bases read: TGTGCCAGCAAAAGACGGGGCTACAATGAG. Translation gives CASKRRGYNE. The whole CDR3 protein reads CASKRRGYNEQFF.